The 31 T cell receptor beta chains given below trace back to one sample, sequenced in a study of blood T cells in healthy people across ages. Primed by a sample-barcoded 5' primer and a J-beta primer mix, a second PCR proceeded for roughly 7 to 12 cycles. TCRdb passed the 5' RACE reads through MiXCR, listing each CDR3 protein once. This table holds hundreds of thousands of distinct CDR3 sequences, less than 45% found once. Input material: blood. These receptors all stem from a man aged 80 or over in good health.

V is TRBV6-5 and J is TRBJ2-1; 8 bases align to TRBD2. There are 16 residues in the CDR3. Germline lookup yields CDR1 MNHEY and CDR2 SVGAGI. The J segment lost 7 bases and the V segment lost 2 bases, leaving 10 bases of the junction unmatched. CDR3 DNA: TGTGCCAGCAGTTACACTAGCGGACCTTCTCAAAATGAGCAGTTCTTC. Protein sequence: CASSYTSGPSQNEQFF.

The CDR3 is CASRQGQGMNTEAFF. The DNA for the CDR3 is TGTGCCAGCAGACAAGGACAGGGAATGAACACTGAAGCTTTCTTT. The chain links TRBV7-9 to TRBJ1-1, with 8 bases matching TRBD1. The CDR3 totals 15 residues. J gave up 0 bases and V 6 bases, and 6 bases lay outside the gene matches. CDR1 SEHNR and CDR2 FQNEAQ come from the germline V gene (reference sequence).

J is TRBJ2-7 and V is TRBV20-1; tentative D call: TRBD1 (6 bases). The CDR3 consists of 14 residues. Germline CDR1 is DFQATT and CDR2 is SNEGSKA (reference sequence). V was clipped by 5 bases and J by 1 base, with 15 bases between them. The CDR3 nucleotides read TGCAGTGCTCCCAGGGGTTTTGGGTCCTACGAGCAGTACTTC. Translation: CSAPRGFGSYEQYF.

The rearrangement links TRBV9 to TRBJ2-3, with no clear D. The CDR3 has 15 residues. Germline V gene data show CDR1 as SGDLS and CDR2 as YYNGEE. Trimming took 4 bases from V and 2 from J, leaving 14 bases between them. The DNA of the CDR3 is TGTGCCAGCAGCCCTCAAGCGAGTCCCACAGATACGCAGTATTTT. It yields the protein CASSPQASPTDTQYF. The full variable domain, its missing parts supplied by reference TRBV9 and TRBJ2-3, is DSGVTQTPKHLITATGQRVTLRCSPRSGDLSVYWYQQSLDQGLQFLIQYYNGEERAKGNILERFSAQQFPDLHSELNLSSLELGDSALYFCASSPQASPTDTQYFGPGTRLTVL.

V usage is TRBV30 and J usage is TRBJ2-4, with D possibly TRBD2 on 6 matching bases. Trimming removed 3 bases at V and 0 bases at J, with 12 bases between. This CDR3 is 15 amino acids long. Germline lookup yields CDR1 GTSNPN and CDR2 SVGIG (reference sequence). CDR3 amino acids: CAWRGGDLAKNIQYF. In DNA, the CDR3 is TGTGCCTGGAGGGGCGGGGACCTAGCCAAAAACATTCAGTACTTC.

This clonotype was observed a handful of times. The genes are TRBV20-1 and TRBJ1-1; perhaps TRBD1 as D (5 bases). The CDR3 is 13 residues long. CDR1 and CDR2 (germline): DFQATT, SNEGSKA (reference sequence). V was clipped by 6 bases and J by 1 base, with 12 bases between them. The CDR3 DNA follows: TGCAGTGCAAATCAGGGTCAGAACACTGAAGCTTTCTTT. It translates to CSANQGQNTEAFF.

This chain uses TRBV20-1 with TRBJ2-1; 10 bases line up with TRBD1. TRBJ2-7 explains the end of the DNA better; the J call may be wrong. In germline, CDR1 is DFQATT, CDR2 SNEGSKA (reference sequence). The CDR3 totals 18 residues. The CDR3 region has the DNA TGCAGTGCTAGAGATTCTGGCTCGGGACAGGGGTCTTACAATGAGCAGTACTTC. This codes for CSARDSGSGQGSYNEQYF.

This chain links TRBV7-2 with TRBJ2-1; TRBD2 matches at 7 bases. This CDR3 comprises 16 residues. The ends lost 1 base at V and 9 bases at J; junction bases unmatched: 12. The germline V gene has CDR1 SGHTA and CDR2 FQGNSA. For the CDR3, the DNA is TGTGCCAGCAGCTTAGGTGAGGCGGGAGTTTTGGGTGAGCAGTTCTTC. The encoded protein is CASSLGEAGVLGEQFF.

This clonotype was seen a handful of times. The chain combines TRBV7-2 with TRBJ2-3; no reliable D call. The CDR3 spans 15 residues. CDR1 and CDR2 (germline): SGHTA, FQGNSA. The V end lost 5 bases, the J end lost 4 bases, and 16 bases lay between the germline ends. The CDR3 bases are TGTGCCAGCAGCAATGCGGTTTGGTCCGCAGATACGCAGTATTTT. Translating gives CASSNAVWSADTQYF.

This clonotype was seen a single time. A much more abundant neighbour one base away suggests this may be a read error. The CDR3 loop reads CASSLEAGAEGEQFF. The DNA for the CDR3 is TGTGCCAGCAGCTTAGAGGCGGGAGCCGAGGGGGAGCAGTTCTTC. The rearrangement uses TRBV7-9 and TRBJ2-1; 7 bases agree with TRBD2. J was trimmed by 10 bases and V by 1 base; bases with no gene match: 10. CDR1 and CDR2 from the germline V gene are SEHNR and FQNEAQ (reference sequence). This CDR3 is built from 15 residues. Filled out from reference TRBV7-9 and TRBJ2-1, the complete variable domain reads DTGVSQNPRHKITKRGQNVTFRCDPISEHNRLYWYRQTLGQGPEFLTYFQNEAQLEKSRLLSDRFSAERPKGSFSTLEIQRTEQGDSAMYLCASSLEAGAEGEQFFGPGTRLTVL.

This clonotype was counted between two and nine times. The chain employs TRBV5-1 and TRBJ2-4; D possibly matches TRBD1 or TRBD2 (7 bases each). The V and J ends lost 3 bases and 0 bases respectively, with 25 bases between them. The CDR3 runs to 20 residues. Per the germline V gene, CDR1 is SGHRS and CDR2 is YFSETQ. Written as DNA, the CDR3 is TGCGCCAGCAGCTCGAGAGGTGGGGGGGACAGATTACTAGCCAAAAACATTCAGTACTTC. This codes for CASSSRGGGDRLLAKNIQYF.

This clonotype has more than one count but fewer than ten. The chain has TRBV3-1 and TRBJ2-5; D possibly matches TRBD1 or TRBD2 (5 bases each). V was cut by 4 bases and J by 2 bases, with 14 bases left in between. Germline V gene lookup returns CDR1 LGHDT and CDR2 YNNKEL (reference sequence). The CDR3 is made up of 15 amino acids. CDR3 DNA: TGTGCCAGCAGCCGAAACCCGGGGCAACAAGAGACCCAGTACTTC. Its translation is CASSRNPGQQETQYF.

V is TRBV12-3 or TRBV12-4 and J is TRBJ2-3, with 10 bases identical to TRBD1. V shed 5 bases and J 5 bases; nucleotides not matched to a gene: 7. The CDR3 is 15 amino acids. CDR3 sequence reads: CASSPGQGVRDTQYF. The DNA of the CDR3 is TGTGCCAGCAGTCCCGGACAGGGGGTGAGAGATACGCAGTATTTT.

This clonotype was detected only once. The rearrangement links TRBV5-6 to TRBJ1-2, with a tentative D call TRBD1 (5 bases). V lost 1 base and J 0 bases, leaving 13 bases between the germline ends. Germline values: CDR1 SGHDT, CDR2 YYEEEE. This CDR3 region has 16 residues. The CDR3 here is CASSLTEGTANYGYTF. In DNA form, the CDR3 reads TGTGCCAGCAGCTTGACCGAAGGGACGGCTAACTATGGCTACACCTTC. The full variable domain, its missing parts supplied by reference TRBV5-6 and TRBJ1-2, is DAGVTQSPTHLIKTRGQQVTLRCSPKSGHDTVSWYQQALGQGPQFIFQYYEEEERQRGNFPDRFSGHQFPNYSSELNVNALLLGDSALYLCASSLTEGTANYGYTFGSGTRLTVV.

This clonotype was observed at least ten times. This chain connects TRBV4-3 to TRBJ2-7; D is perhaps TRBD2 (6 bases). Germline V CDR1 and CDR2: LGHNA, YSLEER. The CDR3 runs 13 residues. V dropped 4 bases and J dropped 5 bases, with 12 bases sitting between them. As DNA, the CDR3 is TGCGCCAGCAGCCTAAGACTAGGGGACGAGCAGTACTTC. Its protein product is CASSLRLGDEQYF.

The V gene is TRBV7-9, the J gene TRBJ2-3; no firm D call. The length of the CDR3 is 17 residues. Germline V gives CDR1 SEHNR, CDR2 FQNEAQ (reference sequence). V gave up 1 base and J gave up 2 bases, with 16 bases separating them. The CDR3 sequence: CASSLDGILTPTDTQYF. Written as DNA, the CDR3 is TGTGCCAGCAGCTTAGATGGGATCCTAACCCCCACAGATACGCAGTATTTT.

The chain couples TRBV18 to TRBJ2-5; a weak D match, TRBD1 (5 bases). Trimming shortened V by 6 bases and J by 5 bases, and 19 bases separated the two germline ends. The CDR3 contains 15 residues. Germline V gene data show CDR1 as KGHSH and CDR2 as LQKENI. The CDR3 is CASSLDWMGLETQYF. The CDR3 DNA sequence: TGTGCCAGCTCCCTCGACTGGATGGGGCTGGAGACCCAGTACTTC.

This chain uses TRBV7-8 with TRBJ2-4; a possible D gene is TRBD1 (6 bases). The DNA end favors TRBJ2-7, so the J call may be wrong. There are 16 residues in the CDR3. Germline V gene sequence: CDR1 SGHVS, CDR2 FQNEAQ. The CDR3: CASSSTVRGISTEQYF. The CDR3, as DNA: TGTGCCAGCAGCTCGACGGTTAGGGGGATTTCGACCGAGCAGTACTTC.

The chain combines TRBV7-9 with TRBJ1-2; TRBD1 is a possible D gene (5 bases). CDR1 is SEHNR, CDR2 FQNEAQ, per germline (reference sequence). This CDR3 region has 13 residues. V shed 7 bases and J shed 0 bases, with 9 bases lying between them. The CDR3 reads CASTLGPNYGYTF. As DNA, the CDR3 is TGTGCCAGCACTTTGGGGCCTAACTATGGCTACACCTTC.

The chain has TRBV5-1 and TRBJ2-7; tentative D call: TRBD2 (6 bases). The CDR3 totals 15 residues. Germline CDR1 is SGHRS and CDR2 is YFSETQ. Trimming removed 7 bases at V and 0 bases at J, with 17 bases between. CDR3 DNA: TGCGCCAGCCGGCTGGGGACTGAGAGCTCCTACGAGCAGTACTTC. This gives the protein CASRLGTESSYEQYF.

Notes on this clonotype: One end of the junction is discordant with germline, which a read error may explain. The J gene is TRBJ2-2, the V gene TRBV5-1, with 8 bases fitting TRBD1. The V gene's germline CDR1 is SGHRS and CDR2 YFSETQ. The CDR3 is 17 residues long. The CDR3 DNA sequence: TGCGCCAGTAGCTTTCCGCAGGACAGGGTAGAGACCGGGGAGCTGTTTTTT. This gives the protein CASSFPQDRVETGELFF.

V is TRBV5-4 and J is TRBJ1-1; D gene uncertain. Germline CDR1 reads SGHNT; CDR2 reads YYREEE (reference sequence). CDR3 length: 16 amino acids. The V and J ends lost 0 bases and 1 base respectively, with 13 bases between them. CDR3 sequence reads: CASSLDVGIGNTEAFF. CDR3 DNA sequence: TGTGCCAGCAGCTTGGATGTAGGGATCGGGAACACTGAAGCTTTCTTT.

This clonotype was seen only a few times. The chain uses TRBV29-1 and TRBJ2-2, with TRBD1 matching over 8 bases. The V gene end was trimmed by 6 bases and the J gene end by 5 bases; junction bases not matched to a gene: 8. This CDR3 has 14 residues. Germline loops: CDR1 SQVTM, CDR2 ANQGSEA. This CDR3 reads CSVEVGQGTGELFF. CDR3 DNA: TGCAGCGTCGAGGTCGGACAGGGTACCGGGGAGCTGTTTTTT.

This chain connects TRBV4-1 to TRBJ2-7; the D gene is possibly TRBD2 (5 bases). The length of the CDR3 is 14 residues. Germline V gives CDR1 MGHRA, CDR2 YSYEKL. The V and J ends lost 5 bases and 0 bases respectively, with 11 bases between them. The CDR3, as DNA: TGCGCCAGCAGCATTCGGACTTTCTCCTACGAGCAGTACTTC. It is translated as CASSIRTFSYEQYF.

This sequence joins TRBV6-2 or TRBV6-3 and TRBJ2-7; 13 positions match TRBD2. Per germline, CDR1 MNHEY and CDR2 SVGEGT. Unmatched junction bases numbered 6, after V lost 7 bases and J lost 3 bases. CDR3 length equals 15 residues. The CDR3, as DNA: TGTGCCAGCACCAGACTAGCGGGAGGTGTCTACGAGCAGTACTTC. As protein: CASTRLAGGVYEQYF.

This clonotype has a single count. The rearrangement uses TRBV7-2 and TRBJ2-2, with 7 bases that match TRBD2. V lost 5 bases, J lost 6 bases, and 18 bases stayed unmatched. Germline V gene lookup returns CDR1 SGHTA and CDR2 FQGNSA. The CDR3 is made up of 18 amino acids. The DNA for the CDR3 is TGTGCCAGCAGCCCGTTTGCGACTAGCCCCTTTTTTCCCGGGGAGCTGTTTTTT. It is translated as CASSPFATSPFFPGELFF. The full variable domain, in which reference TRBV7-2 and TRBJ2-2 provide the parts outside the CDR3, is GAGVSQSPSNKVTEKGKDVELRCDPISGHTALYWYRQSLGQGLEFLIYFQGNSAPDKSGLPSDRFSAERTGGSVSTLTIQRTQQEDSAVYLCASSPFATSPFFPGELFFGEGSRLTVL.

This clonotype was seen many times. The CDR3 nucleotides read TGCAGTGCTGGGGCTCCGGACAGGAGGTACGAGCAGTACTTC. Protein: CSAGAPDRRYEQYF. The chain has TRBV20-1 and TRBJ2-7; 7 bases are a match to TRBD1. This CDR3 comprises 14 residues. Germline lookup yields CDR1 DFQATT and CDR2 SNEGSKA (reference sequence). V shed 5 bases and J 4 bases; nucleotides not matched to a gene: 11.

The chain combines TRBV14 with TRBJ2-7; 10 bases map to TRBD2. Unmatched junction bases numbered 4, after V lost 1 base and J lost 10 bases. Germline V gives CDR1 SGHDN, CDR2 FVKESK. The CDR3 runs to 13 residues. This chain's CDR3 is CASSQGTSGFQYF. The CDR3 bases are TGTGCCAGCAGCCAAGGGACTAGCGGCTTCCAGTACTTC.

This rearrangement joins TRBV20-1 to TRBJ1-5, with 7 bases identical to TRBD1. The V segment lost 6 bases and the J segment 2 bases; nucleotides outside the gene matches: 16. Germline CDR1 reads DFQATT; CDR2 reads SNEGSKA (reference sequence). This CDR3 contains 17 residues. CDR3 nucleotides: TGCAGTGCCAAGGACAGGTCAGTGGGGTTGGGCAATCAGCCCCAGCATTTT. Translated: CSAKDRSVGLGNQPQHF.

This clonotype was counted only a few times. The rearrangement links TRBV5-1 to TRBJ2-1; 9 bases agree with TRBD2. The J call may be incorrect, as the DNA end agrees better with TRBJ2-7. The CDR3 sequence is 14 residues long. Per the germline V gene, CDR1 is SGHRS and CDR2 is YFSETQ. The CDR3 spells CASSPSGRNNEQYF. CDR3 DNA sequence: TGCGCCAGCAGCCCCAGCGGGAGGAACAATGAGCAGTACTTC.

The J gene is TRBJ1-2, the V gene TRBV3-1, with no clear D. The CDR3 length is 12 residues. CDR1 and CDR2 (germline): LGHDT, YNNKEL (reference sequence). Trimming took 3 bases from V and 7 from J, leaving 9 bases between them. Written as DNA, the CDR3 is TGTGCCAGCAGCCAGGGGTTGGCTGGCTACACCTTC. This codes for CASSQGLAGYTF.